The clone carrying this T cell receptor beta chain has at least ten counts. Its target is unknown. This sample is drawn from a study of T-cell reconstitution after alpha-beta-depleted transplantation in children. Study conclusions and caveats: It was surviving recipient T cells and thymic progenitors that gave some patients high TCRbeta diversity at day 60. Reports say that about two months after transplant, the alpha-beta T cells came out of several hundred graft clones that had expanded. After one year, T-cell counts and TCRbeta diversity mostly came from new T cells.

This sample's TCRbeta library carried unique molecular identifier barcodes. TCRdb itself ran the PCR reads through MiXCR, one entry per CDR3 protein. Among about 400,000 distinct CDR3 sequences listed, under 20% were seen once. The CDR3 covers 14 residues. Germline V CDR1 and CDR2: SGDLS, YYNGEE. Unmatched junction bases numbered 7, after V lost 2 bases and J lost 7 bases. The chain carries TRBV9 and TRBJ1-1; 8 bases map to TRBD1. The sample was PBMCs, mostly from graft donor cells, taken 360 days after TCRalphabeta/CD19-depleted stem cell transplant. The clonotype comes from a boy in the first two years of life who had a stem cell transplant for Wiskott-Aldrich syndrome, so the T cells may come from the graft donor. The CDR3 protein is CASSVVTGEVEAFF. In nucleotides, the CDR3 is TGTGCCAGCAGCGTTGTGACAGGGGAGGTTGAAGCTTTCTTT.